This entry describes one TCR beta chain. The data originate from a study of blood T cell repertoires in COVID-19. CDR1 and CDR2 from the germline V gene are MNHEY and SVGEGT. CDR3 length: 14 residues. Germline trimming cut 5 bases from V and 4 bases from J; bases unmatched to any gene: 5. Authors' data handling: Estimates of nucleated cell counts were drawn from the amplification of reference gene primers. Sequenced by immunoSEQ multiplex PCR; TCRdb stores in-frame clones only, minus some. D and trimming were read from the DNA, whereas the V and J calls and clone size are those reported in that table. In the table there are more than 400,000 clones, 90% of which are singletons.

V is TRBV6-2 or TRBV6-3 and J is TRBJ1-3, with 7 bases identical to TRBD1. This receptor was obtained from a man aged 18 to 30 who had recovered from COVID-19. The sample consisted of PBMCs or T cells enriched from blood (not recorded which). CDR3 region: CASSRDREGNTIYF. The DNA for the CDR3 is TGTGCCAGCAGTCGCGACAGGGAAGGAAACACCATATATTTT.